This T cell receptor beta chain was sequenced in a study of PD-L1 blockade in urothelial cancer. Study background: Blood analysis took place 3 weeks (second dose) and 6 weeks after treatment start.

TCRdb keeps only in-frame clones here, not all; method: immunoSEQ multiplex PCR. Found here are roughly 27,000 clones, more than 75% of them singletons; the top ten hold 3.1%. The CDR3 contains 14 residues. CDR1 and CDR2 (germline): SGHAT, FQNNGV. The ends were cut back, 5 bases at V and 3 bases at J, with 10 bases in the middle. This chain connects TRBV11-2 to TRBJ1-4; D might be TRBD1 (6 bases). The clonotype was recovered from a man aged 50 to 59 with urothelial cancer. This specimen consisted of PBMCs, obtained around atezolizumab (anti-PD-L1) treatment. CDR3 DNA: TGTGCCAGCAGCCAGGACAGATCTAATGAAAAACTGTTTTTT. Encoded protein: CASSQDRSNEKLFF.